This T cell receptor beta chain was recovered during a study of OX40 agonist ivuxolimab in advanced cancers. Study information: Having had anti-PD-1, anti-PD-L1 or anti-CTLA-4 therapy before was allowed, and more than 35% had some.

Of note for this clone: Its antigen remains unidentified.

The repertoire was sequenced with immunoSEQ multiplex PCR; TCRdb's copy has only in-frame clones and lacks some. Of more than 60,000 clones in the sample, around 87% were seen once. Blood specimens came from baseline, cycle 4 day 1, and cycle 7 day 1. CDR1 SGHNT and CDR2 YYREEE come from the germline V gene (reference sequence). The CDR3 length is 15 residues. With 2 bases clipped from V and 1 base from J, the junction kept 3 bases outside the gene matches. Study-wide results and caveats: Certain nonresponders additionally had low normalized T-cell clonal expansion.

This TCR was sampled from an adult with an advanced solid tumor such as melanoma, head and neck, liver or kidney cancer. The chain is built from TRBV5-4 and TRBJ2-3; 8 nucleotides align to TRBD2. The material was CD4+ or CD8+ T cells sorted from blood, obtained in a trial of the OX40 agonist ivuxolimab. CDR3: CASSFWREGTDTQYF. The CDR3 coding sequence is TGTGCCAGCAGCTTTTGGCGGGAGGGCACAGATACGCAGTATTTT.